These 24 T cell receptor beta chains originate from one sample sequenced in a study of blood T cell repertoires in COVID-19. Repertoires were generated with immunoSEQ multiplex PCR, while TCRdb's copy carries only in-frame clones and drops some. This table has some 140,000 clones, roughly 82% appearing once. The sample consisted of peripheral blood. These receptors all come from a man older than 75 with acute or convalescent COVID-19.

V and J are TRBV6-5 and TRBJ2-5; TRBD1 agrees at 12 bases. The ends lost 8 bases at V and 4 bases at J; junction bases unmatched: 8. CDR1 and CDR2 (germline): MNHEY, SVGAGI. This CDR3 is built from 15 residues. The CDR3 DNA follows: TGTGCCAGCTTCACCGGGACAGGGGGCAGAGAGACCCAGTACTTC. Its protein is CASFTGTGGRETQYF.

The genes are TRBV5-4 and TRBJ2-3; the match to TRBD1 covers 7 bases. This CDR3 spans 15 amino acids. CDR1 is SGHNT, CDR2 YYREEE, per germline (reference sequence). V was clipped by 4 bases and J by 0 bases; unmatched bases: 5. CDR3 loop: CASSPATGSTDTQYF. The CDR3 coding sequence is TGTGCCAGCAGCCCTGCGACAGGGAGCACAGATACGCAGTATTTT.

The table lists this clone with a count of one. The CDR3 sequence: CASSKVEERTDTQYF. CDR3 in DNA: TGTGCCAGCAGCAAAGTAGAGGAGCGCACAGATACGCAGTATTTT. The chain joins TRBV21-1 to TRBJ2-3; the D call in the table, TRBD2, was not verified against the DNA. TRBV21-1 is given as a pseudogene. The CDR3 runs 15 residues.

The chain is built from TRBV30 and TRBJ1-1; D uncertain. Germline lookup yields CDR1 GTSNPN and CDR2 SVGIG (reference sequence). The CDR3 is 11 amino acids. Trimming took 2 bases from V and 4 from J, leaving 5 bases between them. The CDR3 loop reads CAWSLFTEAFF. The CDR3, as DNA: TGTGCCTGGAGTCTTTTCACTGAAGCTTTCTTT.

In nucleotides, the CDR3 is TGTGCTAGCCAAAGCGGGGGGGACTACAATGAGCAGTTCTTC. This codes for CASQSGGDYNEQFF. The rearrangement links TRBV12-5 to TRBJ2-1; 10 positions agree with TRBD2. Germline CDR1 and CDR2: LGHNT and FRNRAP. The CDR3 is made up of 14 amino acids. J was trimmed by 3 bases and V by 9 bases; bases with no gene match: 5.

This clone was counted a single time. The rearrangement links TRBV18 to TRBJ1-2, with D perhaps TRBD1 (5 bases). Trimming left V 3 bases short and J 6 bases short, with 14 bases between. Germline V CDR1 and CDR2: KGHSH, LQKENI. This CDR3 has 14 residues. This CDR3 is CASSPGRQQDGYTF. The CDR3 nucleotides read TGTGCCAGCTCACCGGGAAGACAGCAGGATGGCTACACCTTC.

The chain couples TRBV7-9 to TRBJ1-5; 8 positions agree with TRBD1. The CDR3 is 14 amino acids. V lost 4 bases and J lost 3; bases outside the gene matches: 2. Per the germline V gene, CDR1 is SEHNR and CDR2 is FQNEAQ (reference sequence). The CDR3 DNA reads as TGTGCCAGCAGCTCGGACAGGGACAATCAGCCCCAGCATTTT. Protein sequence: CASSSDRDNQPQHF.

The chain recombines TRBV18 with TRBJ1-4; possibly TRBD1 for D (5 bases). Germline CDR1 KGHSH, CDR2 LQKENI. The CDR3 spans 14 residues. V was pared by 10 bases and J by 3 bases, with 15 bases between. CDR3 bases: TGTGCCACCCAACGGGGGGTGGCTAATGAAAAACTGTTTTTT. It codes for CATQRGVANEKLFF.

V gene TRBV7-2 combines with J gene TRBJ1-4, with TRBD1 identical over 7 bases. There are 13 residues in the CDR3. The V gene end was trimmed by 3 bases and the J gene end by 8 bases; junction bases not matched to a gene: 3. Germline assignment: CDR1 SGHTA and CDR2 FQGNSA. The CDR3 DNA is TGTGCCAGCAGCTTCCAGGGGGGCGAAAAACTGTTTTTT. It yields the protein CASSFQGGEKLFF. Together with reference TRBV7-2 and TRBJ1-4, the CDR3 gives the full variable domain: GAGVSQSPSNKVTEKGKDVELRCDPISGHTALYWYRQSLGQGLEFLIYFQGNSAPDKSGLPSDRFSAERTGGSVSTLTIQRTQQEDSAVYLCASSFQGGEKLFFGSGTQLSVL.

The rearrangement uses TRBV7-2 and TRBJ1-1; D is unclear. Germline V gene lookup returns CDR1 SGHTA and CDR2 FQGNSA. Trimming left V 4 bases short and J 0 bases short, with 12 bases between. This CDR3 spans 15 amino acids. The CDR3 region has the DNA TGTGCCAGCAGCTCAACCACTACACTGAACACTGAAGCTTTCTTT. It codes for CASSSTTTLNTEAFF.

The V gene is TRBV30, the J gene TRBJ2-7; the D gene is possibly TRBD1 (5 bases). Trimming took off 1 base at V and 4 bases at J, with 8 bases between the two ends. The V gene's germline CDR1 is GTSNPN and CDR2 SVGIG (reference sequence). The CDR3 consists of 12 residues. This CDR3 is CAWSDRQYEQYF. In nucleotides, the CDR3 is TGTGCCTGGAGTGACAGGCAGTACGAGCAGTACTTC.

The chain links TRBV5-5 to TRBJ2-2; 8 bases agree with TRBD1. The CDR3 runs 17 residues. Per the germline V gene, CDR1 is SGHKS and CDR2 is YYEKEE (reference sequence). The ends lost 0 bases at V and 6 bases at J; junction bases unmatched: 10. Written as DNA, the CDR3 is TGTGCCAGCAGCTTGGAGGAATATGGACAGGGCTCCGGGGAGCTGTTTTTT. Amino acid sequence: CASSLEEYGQGSGELFF.

The chain is built from TRBV6-2 or TRBV6-3 and TRBJ2-3; 8 nucleotides match TRBD1. V trimming: 0 bases; J trimming: 2 bases; junction bases outside the gene matches: 4. There are 16 residues in the CDR3. Germline CDR1 is MNHEY and CDR2 is SVGEGT. The CDR3 loop reads CASSYSTGAVTDTQYF. CDR3 coding DNA: TGTGCCAGCAGTTACTCGACAGGGGCCGTCACAGATACGCAGTATTTT.

This clone was seen only once. The chain employs TRBV5-3 and TRBJ1-5; the D gene is possibly TRBD1 (5 bases). TRBV5-3 is an ORF for which the function is uncertain. V lost 1 base and J 4 bases, leaving 9 bases between the germline ends. The CDR3 is made up of 14 amino acids. The CDR3 region is CARSLQGDNQPQHF. The CDR3 DNA follows: TGTGCCAGAAGCTTGCAAGGGGATAATCAGCCCCAGCATTTT.

The chain employs TRBV27 and TRBJ2-7; D not certain. Germline V CDR1 and CDR2: MNHEY, SMNVEV (reference sequence). This CDR3 comprises 14 residues. V lost 4 bases to trimming and J lost 3 bases, with 13 bases between them. Here the CDR3 DNA reads TGTGCCAGCAGTTACGGTTCGGCTAGCTACGAGCAGTACTTC. The encoded protein is CASSYGSASYEQYF.

The chain joins TRBV2 to TRBJ2-3; the D gene is possibly TRBD1 (6 bases). V gave up 6 bases and J gave up 0 bases, with 13 bases separating them. CDR3 length: 15 residues. Germline-derived CDR1 and CDR2 are SNHLY and FYNNEI. Written as DNA, the CDR3 is TGTGCCAGCAGGCTACAGGGCTCTAGCACAGATACGCAGTATTTT. Translating gives CASRLQGSSTDTQYF.

The chain employs TRBV9 and TRBJ1-2; D possibly corresponds to TRBD1 (5 bases). The V gene lost 7 bases and the J gene lost 5 bases, with 18 bases spanning the gap. Looked up from germline, CDR1 is SGDLS and CDR2 is YYNGEE. The CDR3 totals 14 residues. DNA for the CDR3: TGTGCCAGCGGGGGGAGGCACCAACTGTATGGCTACACCTTC. Protein sequence: CASGGRHQLYGYTF. The variable domain in full, completed from reference TRBV9 and TRBJ1-2, reads DSGVTQTPKHLITATGQRVTLRCSPRSGDLSVYWYQQSLDQGLQFLIQYYNGEERAKGNILERFSAQQFPDLHSELNLSSLELGDSALYFCASGGRHQLYGYTFGSGTRLTVV.

This clone was recorded a few times. This chain links TRBV19 with TRBJ2-3, with 7 bases identical to TRBD1. CDR1 LNHDA and CDR2 SQIVND come from the germline V gene (reference sequence). J gave up 4 bases and V 6 bases, and 7 bases lay outside the gene matches. CDR3 size: 14 residues. The CDR3 is CASRDRAGADTQYF. CDR3 coding DNA: TGTGCCAGTAGAGACAGGGCGGGTGCAGATACGCAGTATTTT.

This clone appeared a single time. In DNA, the CDR3 is TGCAGCGTTGGTGGGAGTTTAAGCGAAAAACTGTTTTTT. Amino acid sequence: CSVGGSLSEKLFF. This chain joins TRBV29-1 and TRBJ1-4; D is unclear. This CDR3 region has 13 residues. Germline V gene data show CDR1 as SQVTM and CDR2 as ANQGSEA. Trimming stripped 4 bases from V and 8 bases from J, with 14 bases between.

This clone occurred once. The chain combines TRBV7-9 with TRBJ2-7; 7 nucleotides align to TRBD1. V shed 1 base and J 2 bases; nucleotides not matched to a gene: 2. Germline CDR1 and CDR2: SEHNR and FQNEAQ (reference sequence). The CDR3 has 14 residues. The CDR3 loop is CASSLGTGPYEQYF. CDR3 DNA: TGTGCCAGCAGCTTAGGGACAGGCCCCTACGAGCAGTACTTC.

This chain joins TRBV6-5 and TRBJ1-6, with 9 bases that match TRBD1. CDR3 size: 15 residues. The V and J ends lost 6 bases and 10 bases, in that order; junction bases with no gene match: 10. Germline values: CDR1 MNHEY, CDR2 SVGAGI. CDR3 nucleotide sequence: TGTGCCAGCAGAGCCACAGGGGGCGCGGGATCACCCCTCCACTTT. Translation gives CASRATGGAGSPLHF.

This clone was detected only a few times. The chain carries TRBV6-5 and TRBJ1-3; D call uncertain. Trimming left V 7 bases short and J 2 bases short, with 9 bases between. Germline CDR1 MNHEY, CDR2 SVGAGI. This CDR3 is 13 amino acids long. The CDR3 bases are TGTGCCAGCAAACGAGGGACTGGAAACACCATATATTTT. Translated: CASKRGTGNTIYF.

The CDR3 is CASSQGRGGTDTQYF. CDR3 in DNA: TGTGCCAGCAGCCAAGGACGAGGCGGCACAGATACGCAGTATTTT. J is TRBJ2-3 and V is TRBV4-2, with no clear D. The length of the CDR3 is 15 residues. CDR1 is LGHNA, CDR2 YNFKEQ, per germline. The V and J ends lost 1 base and 1 base respectively, with 9 bases between them.

This clone was detected many times. This rearrangement joins TRBV5-4 to TRBJ2-7, with D tentatively TRBD2 (7 bases). Between the trimmed V and J ends, which lost 7 bases and 0 bases, there was a span of 17 bases. The CDR3 runs to 15 residues. Germline V gene data show CDR1 as SGHNT and CDR2 as YYREEE (reference sequence). For the CDR3, the DNA is TGTGCCAGCGGGGGGGGAGGGACAAGCTCCTACGAGCAGTACTTC. Its translation is CASGGGGTSSYEQYF.